Listed below are T cell receptor beta chains from one sample, sequenced in a study of beta chain features in type 1 diabetes. Method: immunoSEQ multiplex PCR; TCRdb's copy keeps in-frame clones and lacks some. The sample includes fewer than 300,000 clones, around 21% of them seen just once. The specimen sequenced was naive CD4+ T cells from blood. Source of these receptors: a middle-aged woman with type 1 diabetes. CDR3s include the opening cysteine and the closing phenylalanine or tryptophan. Each record gives: J gene, V gene, clone size, D gene, CDR3 protein, CDR3 DNA. The D gene is left open where the match is weak. A clone size is listed for some rows: how often the clone was seen (once, few, many), or a class if it is expanded.

TRBJ1-5 | TRBV5-1 | NA | NA | CASSLASPAGNQPQHF | TGCGCCAGCAGCTTGGCATCTCCGGCGGGCAATCAGCCCCAGCATTTT
TRBJ1-4 | TRBV5-4 | NA | TRBD1 | CASSLGGQKVF | TGTGCCAGCAGCTTAGGGGGACAGAAAGTTTTT
TRBJ1-1 | TRBV30 | NA | TRBD1 | CAWNYRGIGFEAFF | TGTGCCTGGAACTACAGGGGTATTGGGTTTGAGGCTTTCTTT
TRBJ2-1 | TRBV20-1 | NA | NA | CSATSNEQFF | TGCAGTGCTACTTCCAATGAGCAGTTCTTC
TRBJ1-1 | TRBV18 | NA | NA | CASSPRQANTEAFF | TGTGCCAGCTCACCACGGCAGGCTAACACTGAAGCTTTCTTT
TRBJ2-1 | TRBV9 | few | TRBD2 | CASSTSGSQRNEQFF | TGTGCCAGCAGCACTAGCGGGAGTCAAAGGAATGAGCAGTTCTTC
TRBJ1-1 | TRBV2 | few | TRBD1 | CASNYRGGNTEAFF | TGTGCCAGCAACTACAGGGGGGGGAACACTGAAGCTTTCTTT
TRBJ1-2 | TRBV2 | few | NA | CASSVQGLYSYGYTF | TGTGCCAGCAGCGTACAGGGCCTCTACAGCTATGGCTACACCTTC
TRBJ1-6 | TRBV6-5 | few | TRBD1 | CASRWNRGNSPLHF | TGTGCCAGTCGGTGGAACAGGGGGAATTCACCCCTCCACTTT
TRBJ2-3 | TRBV30 | NA | NA | CAWRLMGPDTQYF | TGTGCCTGGAGGCTGATGGGGCCAGATACGCAGTATTTT
TRBJ1-1 | TRBV11-2 | NA | TRBD1 | CASSPIVQGATEAFF | TGTGCCAGCAGCCCGATTGTGCAGGGGGCCACTGAAGCTTTCTTT
TRBJ1-1 | TRBV5-1 | NA | TRBD1 | CASSLPWDRGSDTEAFF | TGCGCCAGCAGCCTACCCTGGGACAGGGGGTCGGACACTGAAGCTTTCTTT
TRBJ2-7 | TRBV7-6 | few | TRBD2 | CASSLAGRAGEQYF | TGTGCCAGCAGCTTAGCCGGGAGGGCCGGCGAGCAGTACTTC
TRBJ1-4 | TRBV25-1 | NA | TRBD1 | CASSPRGLWEKLFF | TGTGCCAGCAGTCCCAGGGGGCTGTGGGAAAAACTGTTTTTT
TRBJ2-7 | TRBV9 | few | NA | CASSAHGTPYEQYF | TGTGCCAGCAGCGCTCACGGGACTCCCTACGAGCAGTACTTC
TRBJ2-5 | TRBV18 | few | NA | CASSPPRVAEETQYF | TGTGCCAGCTCACCTCCACGGGTAGCGGAAGAGACCCAGTACTTC
TRBJ2-3 | TRBV6-6 | NA | NA | CAEGGSGTDTQYF | TGTGCCGAGGGGGGGAGCGGCACAGATACGCAGTATTTT
TRBJ2-1 | TRBV29-1 | NA | NA | CSVVRTDGDEQFF | TGCAGCGTTGTCCGGACAGATGGAGATGAGCAGTTCTTC
TRBJ1-4 | TRBV7-9 | NA | NA | CASSLAPPGEKLFF | TGTGCCAGCAGCTTGGCCCCTCCGGGGGAAAAACTGTTTTTT
TRBJ2-7 | TRBV28 | NA | NA | CASSPPPGDTSYEQYF | TGTGCCAGCAGTCCCCCGCCCGGGGACACCTCCTACGAGCAGTACTTC
TRBJ2-4 | TRBV28 | few | NA | CASSLIRLAIQYF | TGTGCCAGCAGTTTAATTCGGCTAGCGATTCAGTACTTC
TRBJ2-3 | TRBV2 | few | TRBD2 | CATGTSGLTDTQYF | TGTGCCACGGGGACTAGCGGGTTGACAGATACGCAGTATTTT
TRBJ2-3 | TRBV7-2 | NA | TRBD2 | CASSSGLAGPDTQYF | TGTGCCAGCAGCTCGGGACTAGCGGGACCAGATACGCAGTATTTT
TRBJ2-5 | TRBV25-1 | NA | NA | CASHRSSGGETQYF | TGTGCCAGCCACAGATCGTCCGGGGGAGAGACCCAGTACTTC
TRBJ2-1 | TRBV6-1 | NA | TRBD2 | CASSENPGLAGEQFF | TGTGCCAGCAGTGAAAATCCGGGACTAGCGGGTGAGCAGTTCTTC
TRBJ2-7 | TRBV28 | few | NA | CASSLTAGSSYEQYF | TGTGCCAGCAGTCTGACGGCCGGGAGCTCCTACGAGCAGTACTTC
TRBJ2-5 | TRBV28 | NA | NA | CASTAGAVEETQYF | TGTGCCAGCACAGCAGGGGCAGTAGAAGAGACCCAGTACTTC
TRBJ2-3 | TRBV9 | NA | NA | CASSVGVSTDTQYF | TGTGCCAGCAGCGTAGGCGTAAGCACAGATACGCAGTATTTT
TRBJ2-1 | TRBV14 | NA | NA | CASSGGGDSSYNEQFF | TGTGCCAGCAGCGGCGGAGGGGACAGCTCCTACAATGAGCAGTTCTTC
TRBJ2-2 | TRBV7-7 | NA | NA | CASSWSDSGELFF | TGTGCTAGCAGCTGGAGCGATTCCGGGGAGCTGTTTTTT
TRBJ2-2 | TRBV5-1 | few | TRBD1 | CASSLRGDRNTGELFF | TGCGCCAGCAGCTTGCGTGGGGACAGGAACACCGGGGAGCTGTTTTTT
TRBJ2-7 | TRBV5-4 | NA | NA | CASSFAYEQYF | TGTGCCAGCAGCTTCGCCTACGAGCAGTACTTC
TRBJ1-2 | TRBV25-1 | few | TRBD1 | CASSEYKAAGGEGYTF | TGTGCCAGCAGTGAATATAAGGCGGCAGGGGGCGAAGGCTACACCTTC
TRBJ2-7 | TRBV7-9 | few | NA | CASSLVTYEQYF | TGTGCCAGCAGCTTAGTAACCTACGAGCAGTACTTC
TRBJ2-7 | TRBV27 | few | TRBD1 | CASWGTGAGEQYF | TGTGCCAGTTGGGGGACAGGGGCTGGAGAGCAGTACTTC
TRBJ2-5 | TRBV7-2 | few | NA | CASSLGGLGETQYF | TGTGCCAGCAGCTTAGGAGGGTTGGGGGAGACCCAGTACTTC
TRBJ1-2 | TRBV9 | NA | TRBD1 | CASSVGTGGEVEYGYTF | TGTGCCAGCAGCGTAGGGACAGGGGGCGAAGTGGAATATGGCTACACCTTC
TRBJ2-7 | TRBV13 | few | NA | CASSLVGAEEYEQYF | TGTGCCAGCAGCTTAGTGGGGGCGGAAGAGTACGAGCAGTACTTC
TRBJ2-6 | TRBV5-4 | few | TRBD1 | CASSPDRGQSSGANVLTF | TGTGCCAGCAGCCCAGACAGGGGGCAGAGCTCTGGGGCCAACGTCCTGACTTTC
TRBJ2-5 | TRBV7-9 | NA | NA | CASSPWTEETQYF | TGTGCCAGCAGCCCCTGGACAGAAGAGACCCAGTACTTC
TRBJ1-2 | TRBV29-1 | NA | NA | CSVEDREIYGYTF | TGCAGCGTTGAAGATCGTGAGATTTATGGCTACACCTTC
TRBJ2-7 | TRBV18 | NA | TRBD1 | CASSPGTGREQYF | TGTGCCAGCTCACCCGGGACAGGGCGCGAGCAGTACTTC
TRBJ2-7 | TRBV11-2 | NA | NA | CASSLAYEQYF | TGTGCCAGCAGCTTAGCCTACGAGCAGTACTTC
TRBJ2-1 | TRBV29-1 | NA | NA | CSVARRSSYNEQFF | TGCAGCGTTGCCCGCCGGAGCTCCTACAATGAGCAGTTCTTC
TRBJ1-5 | TRBV5-1 | NA | NA | CASSLEGADNQPQHF | TGCGCCAGCAGCTTGGAAGGGGCTGACAATCAGCCCCAGCATTTT
TRBJ2-1 | TRBV9 | NA | TRBD1 | CASSPRDSKYNEQFF | TGTGCCAGCAGCCCCCGGGACAGCAAATACAATGAGCAGTTCTTC
TRBJ2-7 | TRBV2 | few | NA | CASSSDTSSYEQYF | TGTGCCAGCAGTTCCGACACCTCCTCCTACGAGCAGTACTTC
TRBJ1-5 | TRBV5-6 | NA | TRBD1 | CASSLASMTGYSNQPQHF | TGTGCCAGCAGCTTGGCCAGTATGACAGGGTATAGCAATCAGCCCCAGCATTTT
TRBJ2-7 | TRBV7-3 | few | TRBD1 | CASSLGQGIYEQYF | TGTGCCAGCAGCTTGGGACAGGGGATATACGAGCAGTACTTC
TRBJ2-7 | TRBV6-5 | NA | TRBD1 | CASSYSGTGGYEQYF | TGTGCCAGCAGTTATTCTGGCACAGGGGGCTACGAGCAGTACTTC
TRBJ2-1 | TRBV18 | NA | NA | CASCPGVHNEQFF | TGTGCCAGCTGTCCGGGAGTGCACAATGAGCAGTTCTTC
TRBJ2-7 | TRBV30 | NA | TRBD2 | CAWTEGGGRAHEQYF | TGTGCCTGGACGGAGGGCGGCGGGAGGGCTCACGAGCAGTACTTC
TRBJ1-5 | TRBV19 | NA | NA | CASSRDIDQPQHF | TGTGCCAGTAGTAGGGACATCGATCAGCCCCAGCATTTT
TRBJ2-3 | TRBV7-2 | few | TRBD2 | CASSLSGDQRGARDTQYF | TGTGCCAGCAGCCTAAGTGGGGATCAGCGGGGGGCACGAGATACGCAGTATTTT
TRBJ1-1 | TRBV18 | few | NA | CASSSFRGSRNTEAFF | TGTGCCAGCTCCTCCTTTAGGGGCAGCCGGAACACTGAAGCTTTCTTT
TRBJ1-2 | TRBV7-2 | few | NA | CASTKGEGLTAGYTF | TGTGCCAGCACCAAGGGGGAGGGGCTAACCGCTGGCTACACCTTC
TRBJ2-1 | TRBV5-1 | NA | TRBD2 | CASSFPSGGADEQFF | TGCGCCAGCAGCTTCCCTTCGGGGGGGGCAGATGAGCAGTTCTTC